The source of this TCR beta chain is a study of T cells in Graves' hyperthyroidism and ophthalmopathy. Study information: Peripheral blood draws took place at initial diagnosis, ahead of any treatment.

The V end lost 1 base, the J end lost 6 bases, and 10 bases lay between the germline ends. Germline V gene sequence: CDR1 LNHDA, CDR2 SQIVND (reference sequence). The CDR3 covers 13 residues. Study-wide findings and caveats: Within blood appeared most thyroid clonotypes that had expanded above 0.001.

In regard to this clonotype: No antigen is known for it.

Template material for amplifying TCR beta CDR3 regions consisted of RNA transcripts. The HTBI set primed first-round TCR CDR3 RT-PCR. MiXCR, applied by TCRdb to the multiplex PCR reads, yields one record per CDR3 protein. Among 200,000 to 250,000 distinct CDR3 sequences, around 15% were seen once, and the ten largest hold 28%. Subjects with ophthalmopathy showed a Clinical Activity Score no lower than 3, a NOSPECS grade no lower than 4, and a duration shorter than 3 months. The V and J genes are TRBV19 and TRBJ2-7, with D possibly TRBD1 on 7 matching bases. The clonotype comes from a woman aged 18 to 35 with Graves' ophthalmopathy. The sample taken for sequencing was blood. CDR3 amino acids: CASSIGQGGEQYF. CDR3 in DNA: TGTGCCAGTAGTATAGGACAGGGAGGCGAGCAGTACTTC. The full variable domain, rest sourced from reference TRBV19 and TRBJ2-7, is DGGITQSPKYLFRKEGQNVTLSCEQNLNHDAMYWYRQDPGQGLRLIYYSQIVNDFQKGDIAEGYSVSREKKESFPLTVTSAQKNPTAFYLCASSIGQGGEQYFGPGTRLTVT.